The 22 T cell receptor beta chains given below trace back to one sample, sequenced in a study of blood T cell repertoires in COVID-19. Repertoires were generated with immunoSEQ multiplex PCR, while TCRdb's copy carries only in-frame clones and drops some. The data show roughly 200,000 clones, with 80% to 90% seen just once and about 4% held by the top ten. Sequenced material: PBMCs or T cells enriched from blood (not recorded which). These receptors all stem from a woman between 40 and 55 years old with acute COVID-19.

V is TRBV13 and J is TRBJ1-6; 9 bases align to TRBD1. J lost 8 bases, V lost 6 bases, and 5 bases had no gene match. Germline CDR1 PRHDT, CDR2 FYEKMQ (reference sequence). The CDR3 is 14 residues long. The CDR3 region is CASSPQGADSPLHF. CDR3 sequence (DNA): TGTGCCAGCAGTCCACAGGGGGCGGATTCACCCCTCCACTTT.

The chain combines TRBV18 with TRBJ2-1, with a tentative D call TRBD2 (6 bases). Germline CDR1 KGHSH, CDR2 LQKENI. V shed 4 bases and J shed 2 bases, with 18 bases lying between them. This CDR3 contains 17 residues. The CDR3 protein is CASSRSKGRNTYNEQFF. The CDR3 DNA follows: TGTGCCAGCTCACGAAGTAAGGGGAGGAACACCTACAATGAGCAGTTCTTC.

V and J are TRBV2 and TRBJ1-2, with D possibly being TRBD1 (5 bases). V was cut by 6 bases and J by 6 bases, with 14 bases left in between. Looked up from germline, CDR1 is SNHLY and CDR2 is FYNNEI. This CDR3 comprises 13 residues. The DNA of the CDR3 is TGTGCCAGCAGGACCCGGGGGGGGAATGGCTACACCTTC. Translation: CASRTRGGNGYTF.

V is TRBV15 and J is TRBJ2-7; TRBD2 matches 8 bases. The CDR3 consists of 15 residues. From germline, CDR1 is LNHNV and CDR2 YYDKDF (reference sequence). After removal of 5 bases from V and 6 bases from J, the junction contained 12 bases not matched to a gene. DNA of the CDR3: TGTGCCACCAGCGTCCGCGGGGGGACGACGCGCGAGCAGTACTTC. Protein product: CATSVRGGTTREQYF.

The gene calls are TRBV24-1 and TRBJ2-3; 10 nucleotides line up with TRBD1. The CDR3 spans 15 residues. Germline CDR1 and CDR2: KGHDR and SFDVKD. V was clipped by 5 bases and J by 3 bases; unmatched bases: 4. DNA of the CDR3: TGTGCCACCAGTGGGGACAGGGGAGTTACAGATACGCAGTATTTT. Translation gives CATSGDRGVTDTQYF.

The rearrangement uses TRBV9 and TRBJ1-5; a possible D gene is TRBD1 (6 bases). Germline CDR1 reads SGDLS; CDR2 reads YYNGEE. The CDR3 has 15 residues. The V and J ends lost 0 bases and 3 bases respectively, with 10 bases between them. The CDR3 nucleotides are TGTGCCAGCAGCGTAGAGGGGGACAACAATCAGCCCCAGCATTTT. It translates to CASSVEGDNNQPQHF.

The chain is built from TRBV19 and TRBJ1-4; 7 bases map to TRBD1. CDR1 and CDR2 from the germline V gene are LNHDA and SQIVND (reference sequence). The CDR3 is 18 residues long. The J segment lost 6 bases and the V segment lost 4 bases, leaving 17 bases of the junction unmatched. For the CDR3, the DNA is TGTGCCAGTAGTACCAACAGGGGTGTGAATCGTAAGGATGAAAAACTGTTTTTT. Translation: CASSTNRGVNRKDEKLFF.

The chain carries TRBV7-9 and TRBJ2-5; TRBD2 matches 10 bases. Germline V gene sequence: CDR1 SEHNR, CDR2 FQNEAQ (reference sequence). V lost 1 base to trimming and J lost 3 bases; unmatched junction nucleotides: 2. The length of the CDR3 is 15 residues. CDR3: CASSLVGTSEETQYF. Written as DNA, the CDR3 is TGTGCCAGCAGCTTAGTTGGGACTAGCGAAGAGACCCAGTACTTC.

The gene calls are TRBV6-5 and TRBJ1-2; 8 positions match TRBD1. CDR1 MNHEY and CDR2 SVGAGI come from the germline V gene. The CDR3 is 12 amino acids. V dropped 8 bases and J dropped 5; count of bases not matched to a gene: 4. This chain's CDR3 is CASAQGGYGYTF. In nucleotides, the CDR3 is TGTGCCAGCGCACAGGGGGGATATGGCTACACCTTC.

The V and J genes are TRBV7-2 and TRBJ2-1, with 7 bases matching TRBD2. This CDR3 has 14 amino acids. V lost 5 bases to trimming and J lost 0 bases; unmatched junction nucleotides: 1. Germline CDR1 is SGHTA and CDR2 is FQGNSA. In DNA form, the CDR3 reads TGTGCCAGCAGCCCGGGGGGCTCCTACAATGAGCAGTTCTTC. It translates to CASSPGGSYNEQFF. Using reference TRBV7-2 and TRBJ2-1 for the parts outside the CDR3, the full variable domain is GAGVSQSPSNKVTEKGKDVELRCDPISGHTALYWYRQSLGQGLEFLIYFQGNSAPDKSGLPSDRFSAERTGGSVSTLTIQRTQQEDSAVYLCASSPGGSYNEQFFGPGTRLTVL.

This chain connects TRBV15 to TRBJ1-2; perhaps TRBD1 as D (6 bases). The V end was cut by 3 bases, the J end by 5 bases, with 19 bases between. This CDR3 contains 16 residues. Germline lookup yields CDR1 LNHNV and CDR2 YYDKDF (reference sequence). The CDR3 protein is CATSSPLSGDDYGYTF. The CDR3 DNA follows: TGTGCCACCAGCAGTCCCCTGTCAGGGGACGATTATGGCTACACCTTC.

V usage is TRBV30 and J usage is TRBJ1-2; 7 bases agree with TRBD1. Losses at the gene ends were 4 bases for V and 7 bases for J; bases not matched to a gene: 9. The germline V gene encodes CDR1 GTSNPN and CDR2 SVGIG (reference sequence). The CDR3 runs 13 residues. The CDR3 protein is CAWILRGQGGYTF. The DNA for the CDR3 is TGTGCCTGGATTTTAAGGGGGCAGGGTGGCTACACCTTC.

The genes are TRBV18 and TRBJ2-5; no reliable D call. Trimming took 3 bases from V and 5 from J, leaving 13 bases between them. CDR3 length: 14 amino acids. In germline, CDR1 is KGHSH, CDR2 LQKENI. CDR3 bases: TGTGCCAGCTCACCGTTACCCACCGGGGAGACCCAGTACTTC. Translated, it gives CASSPLPTGETQYF. Looking up the rest from reference TRBV18 and TRBJ2-5 gives the full variable domain: NAGVMQNPRHLVRRRGQEARLRCSPMKGHSHVYWYRQLPEEGLKFMVYLQKENIIDESGMPKERFSAEFPKEGPSILRIQQVVRGDSAAYFCASSPLPTGETQYFGPGTRLLVL.

This rearrangement joins TRBV18 to TRBJ2-7; 8 nucleotides agree with TRBD2. Germline V gene sequence: CDR1 KGHSH, CDR2 LQKENI. The CDR3 loop spans 17 amino acids. V lost 6 bases to trimming and J lost 0 bases; unmatched junction nucleotides: 13. CDR3 protein: CASSPLQRGGTSYEQYF. CDR3 DNA sequence: TGTGCCAGCTCGCCTCTCCAACGGGGGGGAACCTCCTACGAGCAGTACTTC.

The chain employs TRBV7-9 and TRBJ1-2; 7 nucleotides line up with TRBD1. The CDR3 runs 14 residues. V dropped 1 base and J dropped 6; count of bases not matched to a gene: 5. The germline CDR1 and CDR2 sequences are SEHNR and FQNEAQ (reference sequence). The CDR3 region is CASSLVTGEDGYTF. CDR3 nucleotide sequence: TGTGCCAGCAGCTTAGTAACAGGGGAGGATGGCTACACCTTC.

The chain has TRBV12-5 and TRBJ1-5, with a possible D match to TRBD1 (5 bases). Germline V gene data show CDR1 as LGHNT and CDR2 as FRNRAP. The CDR3 loop spans 18 amino acids. Trimming cost V 7 bases and J 6 bases, with 28 bases left between them. CDR3 nucleotide sequence: TGTGCTAGTGCCAAAAATATAGTGGGGCAGGGTTTAGGTCAGCCCCAGCATTTT. Amino acid sequence: CASAKNIVGQGLGQPQHF. Looking up the rest from reference TRBV12-5 and TRBJ1-5 gives the full variable domain: DARVTQTPRHKVTEMGQEVTMRCQPILGHNTVFWYRQTMMQGLELLAYFRNRAPLDDSGMPKDRFSAEMPDATLATLKIQPSEPRDSAVYFCASAKNIVGQGLGQPQHFGDGTRLSIL.

V usage is TRBV25-1 and J usage is TRBJ2-1; 11 bases agree with TRBD2. Germline-derived CDR1 and CDR2 are MGHDK and SYGVNS. There are 15 residues in the CDR3. The V and J ends lost 5 bases and 3 bases, in that order; junction bases with no gene match: 3. The CDR3 nucleotides are TGTGCCAGCAGTCCCGGGACTAGCGGCTACAATGAGCAGTTCTTC. Its translation is CASSPGTSGYNEQFF.

V is TRBV5-1 and J is TRBJ1-3, with a possible D match to TRBD1 (5 bases). This CDR3 contains 13 residues. CDR1 and CDR2 from the germline V gene are SGHRS and YFSETQ. Deletions cut 0 bases from V and 8 bases from J, with 9 bases between. CDR3 residues: CASSLAGLDTIYF. As DNA, the CDR3 is TGCGCCAGCAGCTTGGCAGGGTTGGACACCATATATTTT.

The chain joins TRBV6-2 or TRBV6-3 to TRBJ2-1; a weak D match, TRBD2 (6 bases). The V gene's germline CDR1 is MNHEY and CDR2 SVGEGT. This CDR3 is built from 17 residues. V was pared by 6 bases and J by 4 bases, with 22 bases between. The CDR3 sequence: CASSSPGWGVWYNEQFF. In DNA, the CDR3 is TGTGCCAGCAGCTCCCCCGGTTGGGGGGTATGGTACAATGAGCAGTTCTTC.

This clone was counted at least ten times. The V and J genes are TRBV6-5 and TRBJ1-6; tentatively, D is TRBD1 (6 bases). The length of the CDR3 is 16 residues. V was clipped by 2 bases and J by 2 bases, with 10 bases between them. Germline values: CDR1 MNHEY, CDR2 SVGAGI. CDR3 nucleotide sequence: TGTGCCAGCAGTTACACAGGGATCGCCTATAATTCACCCCTCCACTTT. It encodes CASSYTGIAYNSPLHF.

This chain connects TRBV19 to TRBJ1-1; perhaps TRBD1 as D (6 bases). This CDR3 is built from 13 residues. The V end lost 6 bases, the J end lost 4 bases, and 12 bases lay between the germline ends. Looked up from germline, CDR1 is LNHDA and CDR2 is SQIVND (reference sequence). Written as DNA, the CDR3 is TGTGCCAGTAGGGCCGACAGGACCACTGAAGCTTTCTTT. It yields the protein CASRADRTTEAFF.

V is TRBV3-1 (or the pseudogene TRBV3-2) and J is TRBJ2-1, with 10 bases lining up with TRBD2. Germline V lookup: CDR1 LGHDT, CDR2 YNNKEL (reference sequence). This CDR3 comprises 16 residues. V lost 1 base, J lost 9 bases, and 9 bases stayed unmatched. CDR3 in amino acids: CASSQAPTSGVFEQFF. The CDR3 DNA reads as TGTGCCAGCAGCCAAGCCCCAACTAGCGGGGTTTTTGAGCAGTTCTTC.